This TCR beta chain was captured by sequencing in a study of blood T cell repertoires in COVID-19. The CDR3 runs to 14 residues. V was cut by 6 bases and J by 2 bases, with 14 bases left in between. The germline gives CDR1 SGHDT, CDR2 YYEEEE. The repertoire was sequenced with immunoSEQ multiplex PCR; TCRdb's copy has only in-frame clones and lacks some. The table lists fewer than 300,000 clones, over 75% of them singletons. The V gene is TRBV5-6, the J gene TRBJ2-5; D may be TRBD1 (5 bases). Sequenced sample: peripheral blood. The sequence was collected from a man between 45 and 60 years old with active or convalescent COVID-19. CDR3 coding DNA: TGTGCCAGCATCCATCAAGGGGTACAAGAGACCCAGTACTTC. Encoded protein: CASIHQGVQETQYF.